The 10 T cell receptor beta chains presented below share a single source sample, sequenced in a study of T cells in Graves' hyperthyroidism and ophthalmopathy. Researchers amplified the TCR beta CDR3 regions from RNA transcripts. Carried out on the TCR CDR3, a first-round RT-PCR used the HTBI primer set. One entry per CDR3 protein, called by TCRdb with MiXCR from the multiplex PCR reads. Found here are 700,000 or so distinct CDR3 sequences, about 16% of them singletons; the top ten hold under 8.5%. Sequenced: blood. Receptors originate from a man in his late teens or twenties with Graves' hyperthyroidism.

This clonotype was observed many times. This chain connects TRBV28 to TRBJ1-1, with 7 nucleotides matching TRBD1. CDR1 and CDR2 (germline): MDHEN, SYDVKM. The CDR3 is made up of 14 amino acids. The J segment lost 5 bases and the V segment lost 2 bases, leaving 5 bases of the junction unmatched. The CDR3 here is CASSLVRGRTEAFF. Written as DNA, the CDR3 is TGTGCCAGCAGTTTAGTCAGGGGGAGGACTGAAGCTTTCTTT. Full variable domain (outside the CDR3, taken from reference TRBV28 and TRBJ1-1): DVKVTQSSRYLVKRTGEKVFLECVQDMDHENMFWYRQDPGLGLRLIYFSYDVKMKEKGDIPEGYSVSREKKERFSLILESASTNQTSMYLCASSLVRGRTEAFFGQGTRLTVV.

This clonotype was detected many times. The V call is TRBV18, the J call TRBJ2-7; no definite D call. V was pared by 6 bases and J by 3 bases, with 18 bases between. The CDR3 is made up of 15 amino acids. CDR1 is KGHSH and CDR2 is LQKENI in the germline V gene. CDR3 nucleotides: TGTGCCAGCTCTCCTACCAGTCGAGGCAGCTACGAGCAGTACTTC. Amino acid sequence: CASSPTSRGSYEQYF.

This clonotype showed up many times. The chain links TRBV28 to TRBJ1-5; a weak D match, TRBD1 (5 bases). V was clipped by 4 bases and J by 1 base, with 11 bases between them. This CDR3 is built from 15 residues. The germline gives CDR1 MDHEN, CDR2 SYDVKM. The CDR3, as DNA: TGTGCCAGCAGTTCAGGCGGGACGAGCAATCAGCCCCAGCATTTT. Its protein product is CASSSGGTSNQPQHF. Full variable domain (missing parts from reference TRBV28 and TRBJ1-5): DVKVTQSSRYLVKRTGEKVFLECVQDMDHENMFWYRQDPGLGLRLIYFSYDVKMKEKGDIPEGYSVSREKKERFSLILESASTNQTSMYLCASSSGGTSNQPQHFGDGTRLSIL.

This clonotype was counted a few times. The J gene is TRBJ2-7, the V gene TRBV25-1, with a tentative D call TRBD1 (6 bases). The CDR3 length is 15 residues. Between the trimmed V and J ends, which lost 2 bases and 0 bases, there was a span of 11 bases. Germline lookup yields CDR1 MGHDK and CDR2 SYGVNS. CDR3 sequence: CASSERLGGSYEQYF. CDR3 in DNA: TGTGCCAGCAGTGAACGGTTAGGGGGCTCCTACGAGCAGTACTTC.

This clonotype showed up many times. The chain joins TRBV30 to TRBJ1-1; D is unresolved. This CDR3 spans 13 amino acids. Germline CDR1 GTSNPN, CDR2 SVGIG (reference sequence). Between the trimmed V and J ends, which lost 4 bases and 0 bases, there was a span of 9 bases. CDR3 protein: CAWNRVMNTEAFF. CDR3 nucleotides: TGTGCCTGGAACAGAGTGATGAACACTGAAGCTTTCTTT.

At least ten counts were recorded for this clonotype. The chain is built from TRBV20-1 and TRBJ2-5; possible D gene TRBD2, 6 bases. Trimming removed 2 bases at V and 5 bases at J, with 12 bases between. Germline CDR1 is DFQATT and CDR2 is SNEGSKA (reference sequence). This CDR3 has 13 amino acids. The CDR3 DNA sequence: TGCAGTGCTAGAAGGCGGGACTGGGAGACCCAGTACTTC. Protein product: CSARRRDWETQYF.

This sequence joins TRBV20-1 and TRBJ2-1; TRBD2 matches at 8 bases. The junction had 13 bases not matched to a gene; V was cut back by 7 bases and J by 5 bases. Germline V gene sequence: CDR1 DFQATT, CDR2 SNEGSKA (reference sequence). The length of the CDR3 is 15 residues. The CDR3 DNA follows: TGCAGTGGTCTTTTCGAACTAGCGGAGCACAATGAGCAGTTCTTC. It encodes CSGLFELAEHNEQFF.

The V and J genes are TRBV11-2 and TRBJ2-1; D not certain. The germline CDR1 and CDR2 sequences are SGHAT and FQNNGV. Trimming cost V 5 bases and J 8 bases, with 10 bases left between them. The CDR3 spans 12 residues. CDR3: CASSPRSDEQFF. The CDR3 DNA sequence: TGTGCCAGCAGCCCCCGGAGCGATGAGCAGTTCTTC.

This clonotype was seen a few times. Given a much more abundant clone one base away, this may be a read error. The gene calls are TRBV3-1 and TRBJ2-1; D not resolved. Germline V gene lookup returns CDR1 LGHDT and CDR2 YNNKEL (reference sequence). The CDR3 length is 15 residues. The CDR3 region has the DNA TGTGCCAGCAGCGAAGACTTGGGCTCCGGCAATGAGCAGTTCTTC. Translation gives CASSEDLGSGNEQFF.

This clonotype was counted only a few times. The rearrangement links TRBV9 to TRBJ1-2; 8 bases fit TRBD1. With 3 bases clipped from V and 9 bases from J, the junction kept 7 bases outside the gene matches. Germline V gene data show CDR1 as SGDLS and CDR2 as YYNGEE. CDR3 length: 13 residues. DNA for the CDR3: TGTGCCAGCAGCGGCGCAGACAGGGGTCGCTACACCTTC. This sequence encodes CASSGADRGRYTF.